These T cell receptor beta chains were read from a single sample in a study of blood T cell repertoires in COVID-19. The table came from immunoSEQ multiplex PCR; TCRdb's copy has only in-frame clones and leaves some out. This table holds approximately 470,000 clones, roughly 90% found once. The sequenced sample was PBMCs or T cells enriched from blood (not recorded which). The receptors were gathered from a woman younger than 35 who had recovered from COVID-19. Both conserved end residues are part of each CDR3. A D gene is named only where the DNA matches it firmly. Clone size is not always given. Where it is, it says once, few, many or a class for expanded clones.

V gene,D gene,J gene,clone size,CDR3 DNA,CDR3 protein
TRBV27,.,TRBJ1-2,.,TGTGCCAGCAGTTCCTTCCCCGCGACGGAGGGCTACACCTTC,CASSSFPATEGYTF
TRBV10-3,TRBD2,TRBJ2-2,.,TGTGCCATCAGTGGGCCCGGGACTAGCAGGCCCGGGGAGCTGTTTTTT,CAISGPGTSRPGELFF
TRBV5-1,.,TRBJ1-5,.,TGCGCCAGCAGCTTGGGGCCGAGGGTCCCCAATACGAATCAGCCCCAGCATTTT,CASSLGPRVPNTNQPQHF
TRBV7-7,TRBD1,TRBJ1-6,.,TGTGCTAGCAGCCCGACAGGGTGGGAATCACCCCTCCACTTT,CASSPTGWESPLHF
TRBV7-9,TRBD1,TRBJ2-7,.,TGTGCCAGCAGCCCCCCGACAGGGCGTAAATACGAGCAGTACTTC,CASSPPTGRKYEQYF
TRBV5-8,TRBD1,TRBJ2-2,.,TGTGCCAGCAGTACGACAGGGGGCCTGGACGGGGAGCTGTTTTTT,CASSTTGGLDGELFF
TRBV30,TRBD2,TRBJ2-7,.,TGTGCCTGGAAACGTTTGGGAGGGGTGTCTGGCGAGCAGTACTTC,CAWKRLGGVSGEQYF
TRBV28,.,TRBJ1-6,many,TGTGCCAGCAGTTTTGAGGGTCTCGGAAATTCACCCCTCCACTTT,CASSFEGLGNSPLHF
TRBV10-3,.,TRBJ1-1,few,TGTGCCATCAGTGAACATTCGAACACTGAAGCTTTCTTT,CAISEHSNTEAFF
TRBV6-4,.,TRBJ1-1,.,TGTGCCAGCAGTGTCAGGCAGGGCGGTGAAGCTTTCTTT,CASSVRQGGEAFF
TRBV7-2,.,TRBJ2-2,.,TGTGCCAGCAGCCCCTACCAAACTTCGAACACCGGGGAGCTGTTTTTT,CASSPYQTSNTGELFF
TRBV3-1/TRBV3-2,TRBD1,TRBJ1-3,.,TGTGCCAGCAGCCAGTTAAGGGGACAGGGAAACACCATATATTTT,CASSQLRGQGNTIYF
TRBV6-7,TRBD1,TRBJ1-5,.,TGTGCCAGCAGTTACTCGATAGGGACAGGGGCCCCGCATTTT,CASSYSIGTGAPHF
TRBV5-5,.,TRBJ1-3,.,TGTGCCAGCAGCCGACCCGGGACATTCCTCTCTGGAAACACCATATATTTT,CASSRPGTFLSGNTIYF
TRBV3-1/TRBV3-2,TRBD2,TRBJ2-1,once,TGTGCCAGCAGCCGGGGGGGGAAGCGTGCAGATGAGCAGTTCTTC,CASSRGGKRADEQFF
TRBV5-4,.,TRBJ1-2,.,TGTGCCAGCAGCAAACCGGGACACGAGAACTATGGCTACACCTTC,CASSKPGHENYGYTF
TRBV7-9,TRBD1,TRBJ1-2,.,TGTGCCAGCAGCCTTAATGACAGGGGGTACGGCTACACCTTC,CASSLNDRGYGYTF